These 27 T cell receptor beta chains were sequenced from one sample in a study of shared clonotypes between healthy human individuals. Profiled with immunoSEQ multiplex PCR; TCRdb holds only in-frame clones, not every one. The sample has approximately 350,000 clones, approximately 79% seen once. The specimen sequenced was memory CD4+ T cells sorted from blood. Subset: CD45RA-negative fraction. The origin of the receptors is a young man in good health.

The genes are TRBV6-1 and TRBJ1-1; D gene uncertain. This CDR3 contains 14 residues. V was cut by 1 base and J by 0 bases, with 6 bases left in between. Germline CDR1 and CDR2: MNHNS and SASEGT. CDR3 in DNA: TGTGCCAGCAGTGAAGGGCGGATGAACACTGAAGCTTTCTTT. Translating it yields CASSEGRMNTEAFF.

The rearrangement joins TRBV19 to TRBJ2-2; D gene ambiguous. CDR1 and CDR2 from the germline V gene are LNHDA and SQIVND (reference sequence). The CDR3 totals 13 residues. The V end was cut by 8 bases, the J end by 0 bases, with 7 bases between. CDR3 DNA: TGTGCCAGTTCTCAAGCGAACACCGGGGAGCTGTTTTTT. Its protein product is CASSQANTGELFF.

In DNA form, the CDR3 reads TGTGCCAGCAGCGTAATTGGATCTGGCTCCTACGAGCAGTACTTC. Protein product: CASSVIGSGSYEQYF. This chain connects TRBV28 to TRBJ2-7; D unresolved. The CDR3 runs to 15 residues. In germline, CDR1 is MDHEN, CDR2 SYDVKM. Between the trimmed V and J ends, which lost 6 bases and 0 bases, there was a span of 15 bases.

The rearrangement links TRBV23-1 to TRBJ2-2; possible D gene TRBD2, 5 bases. TRBV23-1 belongs to the ORF category, with a function that is uncertain. This CDR3 region has 15 residues. The V and J ends lost 2 bases and 5 bases respectively, with 12 bases between them. CDR3 DNA: TGCGCCAGCAGTCAACTTTTTAGCGATACCGGGGAGCTGTTTTTT. It yields the protein CASSQLFSDTGELFF.

This clone turned up a few times. The chain couples TRBV29-1 to TRBJ2-3; D call uncertain. Germline CDR1 and CDR2: SQVTM and ANQGSEA. The CDR3 runs to 12 residues. V was clipped by 4 bases and J by 13 bases, with 18 bases between them. The DNA of the CDR3 is TGCAGCGTTGTAGACCAGCCGGGTAGGGAGTATTTT. Encoded protein: CSVVDQPGREYF.

This clone was picked up one time. V gene TRBV5-1 combines with J gene TRBJ2-1, with a possible D match to TRBD2 (5 bases). The germline V gene encodes CDR1 SGHRS and CDR2 YFSETQ. This CDR3 contains 15 residues. V lost 4 bases, J lost 7 bases, and 18 bases lay in between. The CDR3: CASSPSAESGNEQFF. CDR3 nucleotides: TGCGCCAGCAGCCCCTCTGCCGAGTCGGGAAATGAGCAGTTCTTC.

The J gene is TRBJ2-2, the V gene TRBV27; TRBD2 matches 9 bases. CDR3 size: 15 residues. Germline CDR1 and CDR2: MNHEY and SMNVEV (reference sequence). The ends lost 2 bases at V and 4 bases at J; junction bases unmatched: 2. The CDR3 DNA sequence: TGTGCCAGCAGTTTAACTAGCGGGTTCACCGGGGAGCTGTTTTTT. It is translated as CASSLTSGFTGELFF.

The chain combines TRBV7-2 with TRBJ2-1; no definite D call. Germline loops: CDR1 SGHTA, CDR2 FQGNSA. The CDR3 loop spans 14 amino acids. V lost 0 bases, J lost 8 bases, and 11 bases lay in between. The CDR3 coding sequence is TGTGCCAGCAGCTTAGCGGGAAATCCCCATGAGCAGTTCTTC. Its translation: CASSLAGNPHEQFF.

The chain joins TRBV18 to TRBJ1-4; 7 nucleotides match TRBD1. Trimming took 6 bases from V and 2 from J; bases not matched to a gene: 3. In germline, CDR1 is KGHSH, CDR2 LQKENI. This CDR3 is built from 14 residues. DNA for the CDR3: TGTGCCAGCTCCCTGACAGGGACTAATGAAAAACTGTTTTTT. As protein: CASSLTGTNEKLFF.

The chain links TRBV18 to TRBJ2-1; TRBD2 might be the D (5 bases). This CDR3 contains 12 residues. Germline assignment: CDR1 KGHSH and CDR2 LQKENI. The ends were cut back, 3 bases at V and 14 bases at J, with 14 bases in the middle. CDR3 loop: CASSPRGEWEFF. DNA for the CDR3: TGTGCCAGCTCACCCCGGGGAGAATGGGAGTTCTTC.

The chain uses TRBV19 and TRBJ2-6; D call uncertain. The germline V and J ends were trimmed by 5 bases and 0 bases, with 17 bases remaining between them. The CDR3 sequence is 18 residues long. Germline CDR1 is LNHDA and CDR2 is SQIVND (reference sequence). The CDR3 coding sequence is TGTGCCAGTAGTCCCGGCCGGTCCTCCAGCTCTGGGGCCAACGTCCTGACTTTC. Encoded protein: CASSPGRSSSSGANVLTF.

This sequence joins TRBV7-9 and TRBJ1-1; no clear D gene. Looked up from germline, CDR1 is SEHNR and CDR2 is FQNEAQ (reference sequence). V was cut by 5 bases and J by 0 bases, with 16 bases left in between. This CDR3 has 16 amino acids. CDR3: CASSHPGGGVNTEAFF. The CDR3 region has the DNA TGTGCCAGCAGCCACCCGGGAGGAGGAGTGAACACTGAAGCTTTCTTT.

This chain connects TRBV7-8 to TRBJ2-1; D could derive from TRBD1 or TRBD2 (6 bases each). The CDR3 consists of 16 residues. Trimming took 5 bases from V and 6 from J, leaving 20 bases between them. Per the germline V gene, CDR1 is SGHVS and CDR2 is FQNEAQ. The CDR3 loop reads CASSPGGGLPLNEQFF. Written as DNA, the CDR3 is TGTGCCAGCAGCCCTGGGGGCGGACTACCACTCAATGAGCAGTTCTTC.

The CDR3 region has the DNA TGTGCCAGCTCCCTCAATCACGATAGCAATCAGCCCCAGCATTTT. Translating gives CASSLNHDSNQPQHF. The J gene is TRBJ1-5, the V gene TRBV18; D remains unclear. Germline CDR1 reads KGHSH; CDR2 reads LQKENI. V was cut by 6 bases and J by 0 bases, with 12 bases left in between. This CDR3 region has 15 residues.

This clone was observed a few times. The CDR3 bases are TGTGCCAGCTCACGGGACGGCAACTCTGGAAACACCATATATTTT. It encodes CASSRDGNSGNTIYF. The chain carries TRBV18 and TRBJ1-3, with D perhaps matching TRBD1 (5 bases). From germline, CDR1 is KGHSH and CDR2 LQKENI. This CDR3 has 15 amino acids. Trimming removed 4 bases from V and 0 bases from J, with 10 bases in between. The variable domain in full, completed from reference TRBV18 and TRBJ1-3, reads NAGVMQNPRHLVRRRGQEARLRCSPMKGHSHVYWYRQLPEEGLKFMVYLQKENIIDESGMPKERFSAEFPKEGPSILRIQQVVRGDSAAYFCASSRDGNSGNTIYFGEGSWLTVV.

This clone was seen a few times. The chain links TRBV2 to TRBJ1-6; TRBD1 agrees at 7 bases. V lost 7 bases, J lost 7 bases, and 4 bases stayed unmatched. The germline gives CDR1 SNHLY, CDR2 FYNNEI. CDR3 length: 13 amino acids. In DNA, the CDR3 is TGTGCCAGCACGGGACAGTACAATTCACCCCTCCACTTT. It encodes CASTGQYNSPLHF.

Only a few counts were recorded for this clone. The chain has TRBV2 and TRBJ1-1; perhaps TRBD1 as D (5 bases). The CDR3 sequence is 13 residues long. Germline CDR1 reads SNHLY; CDR2 reads FYNNEI. V lost 8 bases and J lost 5, with 15 bases in between. In DNA form, the CDR3 reads TGTGCCAGCCGGACCTGGGGCGGGACTGAAGCTTTCTTT. It is translated as CASRTWGGTEAFF. Together with reference TRBV2 and TRBJ1-1, the CDR3 gives the full variable domain: EPEVTQTPSHQVTQMGQEVILRCVPISNHLYFYWYRQILGQKVEFLVSFYNNEISEKSEIFDDQFSVERPDGSNFTLKIRSTKLEDSAMYFCASRTWGGTEAFFGQGTRLTVV.

The genes are TRBV4-1 and TRBJ1-4; D call uncertain. The CDR3 is 16 residues long. Germline assignment: CDR1 MGHRA and CDR2 YSYEKL. Trimming stripped 1 base from V and 4 bases from J, with 13 bases between. CDR3 loop: CASSQVEGGLNEKLFF. CDR3 in DNA: TGCGCCAGCAGCCAAGTCGAAGGAGGGCTTAATGAAAAACTGTTTTTT.

V is TRBV2 and J is TRBJ1-6; no definite D call. This CDR3 contains 13 residues. V was shortened by 6 bases and J by 3 bases, with 6 bases between the two germline ends. CDR1 SNHLY and CDR2 FYNNEI come from the germline V gene. The CDR3 sequence is CASRTDYNSPLHF. CDR3 coding DNA: TGTGCCAGCAGAACAGACTATAATTCACCCCTCCACTTT.

V and J are TRBV11-3 and TRBJ2-3; no clear D gene. The ends were cut back, 2 bases at V and 9 bases at J, with 15 bases in the middle. This CDR3 comprises 14 residues. CDR1 SGHNT and CDR2 YENEEA come from the germline V gene. CDR3 region: CASSLLSGSTTQYF. In DNA, the CDR3 is TGTGCCAGCAGCTTACTATCGGGTTCGACAACGCAGTATTTT.

This chain joins TRBV7-3 and TRBJ2-2; D may be TRBD1 or TRBD2 (5 bases each). CDR1 is SGHTA and CDR2 is FQGTGA in the germline V gene. This CDR3 contains 16 residues. V lost 2 bases and J lost 5, with 15 bases in between. As DNA, the CDR3 is TGTGCCAGCAGCTTAGGGGGAGATTTTGGGACCGGGGAGCTGTTTTTT. It codes for CASSLGGDFGTGELFF.

Only one count was recorded for this clone. The chain recombines TRBV27 with TRBJ1-2; 10 bases line up with TRBD1. J gave up 5 bases and V 2 bases, and 5 bases lay outside the gene matches. The CDR3 covers 15 residues. Germline V lookup: CDR1 MNHEY, CDR2 SMNVEV (reference sequence). CDR3 amino acids: CASSLLGTGAYGYTF. CDR3 DNA: TGTGCCAGCAGTTTACTGGGGACAGGGGCTTATGGCTACACCTTC.

The gene calls are TRBV5-4 and TRBJ2-7; TRBD2 matches at 7 bases. Germline lookup yields CDR1 SGHNT and CDR2 YYREEE (reference sequence). This CDR3 region has 15 residues. J was trimmed by 4 bases and V by 5 bases; bases with no gene match: 12. CDR3 sequence reads: CASSWGGTSGYEQYF. In DNA, the CDR3 is TGTGCCAGCAGTTGGGGAGGGACGAGTGGATACGAGCAGTACTTC.

This clone was observed a single time. V is TRBV9 and J is TRBJ1-5; D is perhaps TRBD1 (5 bases). Germline-derived CDR1 and CDR2 are SGDLS and YYNGEE. The CDR3 is 13 amino acids. V dropped 4 bases and J dropped 4 bases, with 9 bases sitting between them. The CDR3 nucleotides read TGTGCCAGCAGCATCGGGACGAATCAGCCCCAGCATTTT. Translation gives CASSIGTNQPQHF.

The rearrangement joins TRBV6-5 to TRBJ1-4; 9 bases line up with TRBD1. Trimming at V came to 8 bases and at J to 8 bases, leaving 6 bases not matched to a gene. The CDR3 is 13 amino acids. Germline V CDR1 and CDR2: MNHEY, SVGAGI. DNA of the CDR3: TGTGCCAGCGGGACAGGGCTAGGAGAAAAACTGTTTTTT. Its translation: CASGTGLGEKLFF.

The chain recombines TRBV4-1 with TRBJ1-6, with D hard to call. The CDR3 runs to 17 residues. The V gene lost 1 base and the J gene lost 0 bases, with 10 bases spanning the gap. Germline CDR1 is MGHRA and CDR2 is YSYEKL. The CDR3 DNA is TGCGCCAGCAGCCAAGTTAAACAGAGCTCCTATAATTCACCCCTCCACTTT. Translated: CASSQVKQSSYNSPLHF.

J is TRBJ2-7 and V is TRBV11-2, with 10 bases identical to TRBD2. The germline gives CDR1 SGHAT, CDR2 FQNNGV. CDR3 length: 14 residues. J was trimmed by 6 bases and V by 5 bases; bases with no gene match: 7. The CDR3 sequence is CASSQGTSVTEQYF. DNA for the CDR3: TGTGCCAGCAGCCAAGGGACTAGCGTCACCGAGCAGTACTTC.